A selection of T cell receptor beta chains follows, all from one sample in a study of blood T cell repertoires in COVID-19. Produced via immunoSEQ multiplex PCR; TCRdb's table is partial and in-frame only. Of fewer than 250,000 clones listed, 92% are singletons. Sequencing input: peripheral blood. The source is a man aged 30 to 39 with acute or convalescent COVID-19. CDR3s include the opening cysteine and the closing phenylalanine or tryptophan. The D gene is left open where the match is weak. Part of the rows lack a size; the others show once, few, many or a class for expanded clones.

DNA: TGTGCCAGCAGGTACCAGTTTTACCCAGATACGCAGTATTTT; CDR3: CASRYQFYPDTQYF; J: TRBJ2-3; size: .; D: .; V: TRBV28
DNA: TGTGCCAGCAGTTCGACGGGGAACACTGAAGCTTTCTTT; CDR3: CASSSTGNTEAFF; J: TRBJ1-1; size: .; D: .; V: TRBV12-3/TRBV12-4
DNA: TGTGCCAGTAGTATGGGAGACAGGCCCCCCTCTGGGGCCAACGTCCTGACTTTC; CDR3: CASSMGDRPPSGANVLTF; J: TRBJ2-6; size: .; D: .; V: TRBV19
DNA: TGTGCCAGCAGCCCAGGGGGAGCGAACACCGGGGAGCTGTTTTTT; CDR3: CASSPGGANTGELFF; J: TRBJ2-2; size: once; D: TRBD1; V: TRBV9
DNA: TGTGCCACCAGTGATTTCAGGACAGGGGGAAATACGCAGTATTTT; CDR3: CATSDFRTGGNTQYF; J: TRBJ2-3; size: .; D: TRBD1; V: TRBV24-1
DNA: TGTGCCAGTAGTGCGCAAGCAAATGAAAAACTGTTTTTT; CDR3: CASSAQANEKLFF; J: TRBJ1-4; size: .; D: .; V: TRBV19
DNA: TGTGCCAGCAGCCCGACTAGCGGGAGAGCAGATACGCAGTATTTT; CDR3: CASSPTSGRADTQYF; J: TRBJ2-3; size: .; D: TRBD2; V: TRBV27
DNA: TGTGCCAGCAGCCAGGGGGCCCAGGTCTCTGGAAACACCATATATTTT; CDR3: CASSQGAQVSGNTIYF; J: TRBJ1-3; size: .; D: TRBD1; V: TRBV5-4
DNA: TGTGCCAGCAGCTTTAGCGCATCGGCATTAGGTGGCTACACCTTC; CDR3: CASSFSASALGGYTF; J: TRBJ1-2; size: few; D: .; V: TRBV7-2
DNA: TGTGCCAGCAGCTTAGTGGGTAGCTCTCGGGAGCAGTACTTC; CDR3: CASSLVGSSREQYF; J: TRBJ2-7; size: .; D: .; V: TRBV7-9
DNA: TGTGCCAGCAGCCTTCGGACTAGCGGGAGGGAGGATACGCAGTATTTT; CDR3: CASSLRTSGREDTQYF; J: TRBJ2-3; size: .; D: TRBD2; V: TRBV7-9
DNA: TGTGCCAGCAGCTTAATTCGAGTGGGCACAGATACGCAGTATTTT; CDR3: CASSLIRVGTDTQYF; J: TRBJ2-3; size: .; D: .; V: TRBV11-2
DNA: TGTGCCAGCAGTTTAAGCGACGGGGAGTACACCTTC; CDR3: CASSLSDGEYTF; J: TRBJ1-2; size: .; D: .; V: TRBV27
DNA: TGTGCCAGCAGTTTAGTCTCCCAAGAGACCCAGTACTTC; CDR3: CASSLVSQETQYF; J: TRBJ2-5; size: .; D: .; V: TRBV12-3/TRBV12-4
DNA: TGTGCCAGCCAATCAATAGCCAAAAACATTCAGTACTTC; CDR3: CASQSIAKNIQYF; J: TRBJ2-4; size: .; D: .; V: TRBV2
DNA: TGCGCCAGCAGCTTGCTGGGAGGGGTTTCAGATACGCAGTATTTT; CDR3: CASSLLGGVSDTQYF; J: TRBJ2-3; size: .; D: TRBD2; V: TRBV5-1
DNA: TGTGCCAGCAGCTTGGAGACAGGGTTCGGGGAGCTGTTTTTT; CDR3: CASSLETGFGELFF; J: TRBJ2-2; size: .; D: TRBD1; V: TRBV5-8
DNA: TGTGCCAGCAGCCCGACCGGGACAGGGAGGAATGAGCAGTTCTTC; CDR3: CASSPTGTGRNEQFF; J: TRBJ2-1; size: .; D: TRBD1; V: TRBV11-3
DNA: TGCGCCAGCAGCCAAGTGATACGAGCGGGAGGGCCGTCCGAGCAGTACTTC; CDR3: CASSQVIRAGGPSEQYF; J: TRBJ2-7; size: .; D: TRBD2; V: TRBV4-1
DNA: TGTGCCAGCAGCTTGGTCGTAAGCTTAACTTTCTTT; CDR3: CASSLVVSLTFF; J: TRBJ1-1; size: .; D: .; V: TRBV5-8
DNA: TGTGCCAGCAGCCAAGATTGGGACAGGGAATTCAAGTACTTC; CDR3: CASSQDWDREFKYF; J: TRBJ2-7; size: .; D: TRBD1; V: TRBV4-2
DNA: TGTGCCTGCGCACAGGGTCTCTCCTACGAGCAGTACTTC; CDR3: CACAQGLSYEQYF; J: TRBJ2-7; size: once; D: .; V: TRBV30
DNA: TGTGCCAGCAGCGTAACCCGGGACAGGGGCACAGATACGCAGTATTTT; CDR3: CASSVTRDRGTDTQYF; J: TRBJ2-3; size: .; D: TRBD1; V: TRBV9
DNA: TGCGCCAGCAGCTTGGGTCTAAATAACAATGAGCAGTTCTTC; CDR3: CASSLGLNNNEQFF; J: TRBJ2-1; size: .; D: .; V: TRBV5-1
DNA: TGTGCCAGCAGTACAGGGGAACGGGCCGGGGAGCTGTTTTTT; CDR3: CASSTGERAGELFF; J: TRBJ2-2; size: .; D: TRBD1; V: TRBV27
DNA: TGTGCCAGCAGCTTCGGCAGAGGAATCAATCAGCCCCAGCATTTT; CDR3: CASSFGRGINQPQHF; J: TRBJ1-5; size: .; D: .; V: TRBV7-9
DNA: TGTGCCAGCAGCTGGAACAGGGGGCTAGGCTCTGGGGCCAACGTCCTGACTTTC; CDR3: CASSWNRGLGSGANVLTF; J: TRBJ2-6; size: .; D: TRBD1; V: TRBV7-9
DNA: TGTGCCAGCAGCTTAACCAGGGGGACTAGTCGCAATGAGCAGTTCTTC; CDR3: CASSLTRGTSRNEQFF; J: TRBJ2-1; size: .; D: .; V: TRBV7-3
DNA: TGTGCCAGCAGCTTTAGTACGAGGCATGGCTACACCTTC; CDR3: CASSFSTRHGYTF; J: TRBJ1-2; size: .; D: .; V: TRBV7-9
DNA: TGTGCCAGCAGCCACGGTTTTAGGTCAGGGAGGACAGATACGCAGTATTTT; CDR3: CASSHGFRSGRTDTQYF; J: TRBJ2-3; size: .; D: .; V: TRBV13
DNA: TGCGCCACAGGGCCAAAACACAATGAGCAGTTCTTC; CDR3: CATGPKHNEQFF; J: TRBJ2-1; size: .; D: .; V: TRBV10-2
DNA: TGCGCCAGCAGCTTGGCGGGTGAAGGTGCCTGGGGGGTTACGCAGTATTTT; CDR3: CASSLAGEGAWGVTQYF; J: TRBJ2-3; size: .; D: .; V: TRBV5-1
DNA: TGTGCCAGCAGCACAAAAGACAGCTACTCGGAGGAAAAACTGTTTTTT; CDR3: CASSTKDSYSEEKLFF; J: TRBJ1-4; size: .; D: .; V: TRBV28
DNA: TGCGCCAGCAGGCAGAATAATTCACCCCTCCACTTT; CDR3: CASRQNNSPLHF; J: TRBJ1-6; size: .; D: .; V: TRBV5-1
DNA: TGCGCCAGCAGCCCGGGGGGAGGGGCTCTGCCCCAGCATTTT; CDR3: CASSPGGGALPQHF; J: TRBJ1-5; size: .; D: .; V: TRBV5-1
DNA: TGTGCCAGCAGTCGCCGTACAGGGGTCGGATCCTACGAGCAGTACTTC; CDR3: CASSRRTGVGSYEQYF; J: TRBJ2-7; size: once; D: TRBD1; V: TRBV7-9
DNA: TGTGCCAGCATTCTAGGATTCGAGCAGTACTTC; CDR3: CASILGFEQYF; J: TRBJ2-7; size: .; D: .; V: TRBV6-5
DNA: TGTGCCATCAGTGAAGTCGGGCGGGGGGGCAATGAGCAGTTCTTC; CDR3: CAISEVGRGGNEQFF; J: TRBJ2-1; size: .; D: TRBD2; V: TRBV10-3
DNA: TGTGCCAGCGGTCCCAATAGGAGGAATCAGCCCCAGCATTTT; CDR3: CASGPNRRNQPQHF; J: TRBJ1-5; size: .; D: .; V: TRBV28
DNA: TGTGCCAGCAGCCAAGAACTAACAGGGGGCTCGGTTGAGTCATCGGGCTATGGCTACACCTTC; CDR3: CASSQELTGGSVESSGYGYTF; J: TRBJ1-2; size: .; D: TRBD1; V: TRBV14
DNA: TGTGCCAGCTCACCCTTGTCCGGGAGTCGAAATACGCAGTATTTT; CDR3: CASSPLSGSRNTQYF; J: TRBJ2-3; size: .; D: .; V: TRBV18
DNA: TGTGCCAGCAGCCCGGCGGGGTTTAGCAATCAGCCCCAGCATTTT; CDR3: CASSPAGFSNQPQHF; J: TRBJ1-5; size: .; D: .; V: TRBV28
DNA: TGTGCCAGCAGCTTAAGGGCTAGCGGGAGCTACGAGCAGTACTTC; CDR3: CASSLRASGSYEQYF; J: TRBJ2-7; size: .; D: TRBD2; V: TRBV7-3
DNA: TGTGCCAGCAGCTTCTTAGGACAGGGTCATAATGAGCAGTTCTTC; CDR3: CASSFLGQGHNEQFF; J: TRBJ2-1; size: .; D: TRBD1; V: TRBV7-2
DNA: TGTGCCAGCAGTGAGAACCCAAGACAGGGTCGGAACTATGGCTACACCTTC; CDR3: CASSENPRQGRNYGYTF; J: TRBJ1-2; size: .; D: TRBD1; V: TRBV6-1
DNA: TGTGCCAGCAGCTTTAGCGGGGGGGCCAGCACAGATACGCAGTATTTT; CDR3: CASSFSGGASTDTQYF; J: TRBJ2-3; size: .; D: TRBD2; V: TRBV11-2
DNA: TGTGCCAGCAGCTCTATAACCTCTGGAAACACCATATATTTT; CDR3: CASSSITSGNTIYF; J: TRBJ1-3; size: .; D: .; V: TRBV11-2
DNA: TGCAGTGCTAGTCCGGGACAGGCCCATCAGCCCCAGCATTTT; CDR3: CSASPGQAHQPQHF; J: TRBJ1-5; size: .; D: TRBD1; V: TRBV20-1
DNA: TGTGCCAGCAACACAGGGGCCGGGGGATCACCCCTCCACTTT; CDR3: CASNTGAGGSPLHF; J: TRBJ1-6; size: .; D: TRBD1; V: TRBV6-5